This entry is about one T cell receptor beta chain. Its specific antigen is unknown. Base qualities are missing; no much larger clone stands one base away. The data stem from a study of T cell responses to AZD1222 COVID-19 vaccine (dated by TCRdb to the early 2020s). About the study as a whole: A total of 240 or so trial participants underwent TCR sequencing, of whom 207 had received two doses of AZD1222 and 26 had received two doses of the MenACWY control vaccine. Trial participants were enrolled into age subgroups of 18-55, 56-69 and 70-plus years, which contained approximately 150, 28 and 58 TCR-sequenced participants, respectively.

Cut back by 1 base and 4 bases, the V and J ends lie 14 bases apart. The germline V gene supplies CDR1 MGHRA and CDR2 YSYEKL. The CDR3 holds 16 amino acids from the cysteine to the phenylalanine. Of the read, only the CDR3 DNA is kept; its 48 bases are in frame from base 1. Read against the paper, the sample's time point label means: sample from adult after SARS-CoV-2 infection, after symptom onset. A couple of convalescent COVID-19 patients, sampled after symptom onset from adults with prior SARS-CoV-2 infection, were also TCR-sequenced for comparison. The CDR3 regions of human TCRbeta chains were subjected to immunosequencing. The original methods were these. TCRs in the repertoires were compared against a reference library of SARS-CoV-2-specific TCRs that had been generated with the MIRA antigen-specificity platform. Breadth was defined as the fraction of unique TCRs that were SARS-CoV-2-associated. Depth was defined as the fraction of total T cells that were SARS-CoV-2-associated. Using the MIRA data, every spike-specific TCR was mapped to the spike region that the TCR reacted to and assigned to either a CD4 or a CD8 class. Log10-transformed breadth and depth values were compared by one-way ANOVA with Sidak's multiple comparisons tests. TCRdb took over this immuneACCESS table, retaining in-frame rearrangements with V and J assigned. Such tables are incomplete; in checked studies, under half of the missing clones stem from an unresolved V gene, and the remainder is unexplained. The DNA was the basis for D and trimming; V, J and clone size are from that table. For this sample there are over 120,000 clones; 85% to 95% appear just once. The ten largest clones capture around 10% of the sample.

Here is what the overall study found, with its caveats: Reportedly, almost half of the unique spike-specific TCRs recognized epitopes lying outside the regions that are mutated in the B.1.351 and B.1.1.7 variants. Conclusions about previously exposed vaccinees are limited because only five or six AZD1222 recipients were SARS-CoV-2 seropositive at baseline. In the small 56-69-year group, the increase in depth fell short of significance, most likely because of low power. No day 14 peak-response samples were available, so repertoires were characterized only after the peak T cell response. After two AZD1222 doses, both the breadth and the depth of spike-specific TCRs were significantly higher than at day 0 and than in MenACWY recipients. Participants were mostly white British, with more females than males. The authors suggested clonal diversity may have been underestimated. CD4 TCRs associated with the vaccine covered the entire spike protein, and the dominant responses were in regions 160-218 and 743-854.

This receptor chain uses TRBV4-1 and TRBJ2-1; no D gene can be assigned with confidence. The input for sequencing was peripheral blood, taken after recovery from COVID-19. The sequence was obtained from an adult who had recovered from COVID-19. The CDR3 in this case is CASSQVRVPQYNEQFF. The nucleotide sequence reads TGCGCCAGCAGCCAAGTGAGAGTACCACAATACAATGAGCAGTTCTTC.